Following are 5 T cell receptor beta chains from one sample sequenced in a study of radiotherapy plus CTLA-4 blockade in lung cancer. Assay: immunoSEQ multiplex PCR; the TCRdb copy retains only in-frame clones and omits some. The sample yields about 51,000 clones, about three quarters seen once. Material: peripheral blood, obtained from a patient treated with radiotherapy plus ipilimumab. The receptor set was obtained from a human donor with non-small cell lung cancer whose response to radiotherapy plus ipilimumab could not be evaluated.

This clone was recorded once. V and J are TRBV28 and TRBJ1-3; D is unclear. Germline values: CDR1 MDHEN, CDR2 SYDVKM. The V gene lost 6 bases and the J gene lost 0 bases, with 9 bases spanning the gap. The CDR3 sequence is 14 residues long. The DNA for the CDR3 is TGTGCCAGCAGGAGCTCGAGCTCTGGAAACACCATATATTTT. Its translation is CASRSSSSGNTIYF.

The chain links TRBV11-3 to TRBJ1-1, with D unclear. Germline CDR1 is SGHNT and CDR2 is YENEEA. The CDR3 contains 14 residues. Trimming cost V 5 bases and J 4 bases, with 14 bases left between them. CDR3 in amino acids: CASSTDRWATEAFF. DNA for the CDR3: TGTGCCAGCAGCACGGATCGGTGGGCCACTGAAGCTTTCTTT.

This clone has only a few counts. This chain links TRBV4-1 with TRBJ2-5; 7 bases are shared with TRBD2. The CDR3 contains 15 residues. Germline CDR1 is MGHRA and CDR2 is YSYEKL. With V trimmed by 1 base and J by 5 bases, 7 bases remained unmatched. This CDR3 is CASSQGRGRAETQYF. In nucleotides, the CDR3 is TGCGCCAGCAGCCAAGGTCGAGGGAGGGCCGAGACCCAGTACTTC.

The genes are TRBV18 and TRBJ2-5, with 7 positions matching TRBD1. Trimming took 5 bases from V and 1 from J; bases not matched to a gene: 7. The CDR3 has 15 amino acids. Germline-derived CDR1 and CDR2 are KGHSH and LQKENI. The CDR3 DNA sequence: TGTGCCAGCTCATACGACGGGACAGCCCAAGAGACCCAGTACTTC. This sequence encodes CASSYDGTAQETQYF. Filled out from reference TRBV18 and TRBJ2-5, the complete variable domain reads NAGVMQNPRHLVRRRGQEARLRCSPMKGHSHVYWYRQLPEEGLKFMVYLQKENIIDESGMPKERFSAEFPKEGPSILRIQQVVRGDSAAYFCASSYDGTAQETQYFGPGTRLLVL.

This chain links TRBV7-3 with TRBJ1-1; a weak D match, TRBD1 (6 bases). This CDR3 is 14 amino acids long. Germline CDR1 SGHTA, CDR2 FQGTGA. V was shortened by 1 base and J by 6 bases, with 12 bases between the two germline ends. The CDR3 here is CASSLKRQDPEAFF. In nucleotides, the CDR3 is TGTGCCAGCAGCTTAAAGCGACAGGATCCTGAAGCTTTCTTT. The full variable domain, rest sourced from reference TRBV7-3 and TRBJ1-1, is GAGVSQTPSNKVTEKGKYVELRCDPISGHTALYWYRQSLGQGPEFLIYFQGTGAADDSGLPNDRFFAVRPEGSVSTLKIQRTERGDSAVYLCASSLKRQDPEAFFGQGTRLTVV.